The next 19 T cell receptor beta chains were all read from a single sample in a study of T cells in Graves' hyperthyroidism and ophthalmopathy. TCR beta CDR3 region amplification was performed from RNA transcripts. A first-round RT-PCR of the TCR CDR3 used the HTBI primer set. TCRdb reprocessed the multiplex PCR reads via MiXCR and lists one record per CDR3 protein. The repertoire includes 500,000 to 650,000 distinct CDR3 sequences, 12% to 15% of them detected once, and about 15% sits in the top ten. The sequencing input was blood. The source of these receptors is a woman aged 40 to 55 with Graves' hyperthyroidism.

This clonotype was recorded many times. As DNA, the CDR3 is TGTGCCAGCAGTTCCAACGACAGGGCAGATACGCAGTATTTT. Translated: CASSSNDRADTQYF. The chain has TRBV27 and TRBJ2-3; TRBD1 aligns across 7 bases. Germline V gene lookup returns CDR1 MNHEY and CDR2 SMNVEV (reference sequence). This CDR3 has 14 residues. V shed 4 bases, J shed 4 bases, and the junction held 5 bases outside the gene matches.

The rearrangement links TRBV9 to TRBJ2-3; TRBD2 matches 9 bases. Germline CDR1 and CDR2: SGDLS and YYNGEE. CDR3 length: 14 residues. V shed 8 bases, J shed 3 bases, and the junction held 7 bases outside the gene matches. The CDR3 DNA reads as TGTGCCAGTAAGCGGGAGGACCTTACAGATACGCAGTATTTT. Protein product: CASKREDLTDTQYF.

The rearrangement links TRBV19 to TRBJ1-2; D is possibly TRBD1 (5 bases). CDR3 length equals 11 residues. Germline assignment: CDR1 LNHDA and CDR2 SQIVND (reference sequence). V dropped 4 bases and J dropped 8 bases, with 8 bases sitting between them. In DNA form, the CDR3 reads TGTGCCAGTAGTACAGGGCGAGGCTACACCTTC. Translated: CASSTGRGYTF.

As regards this clonotype: This sequence may be a read error, since a much larger clone differs from it by one base. The genes are TRBV5-1 and TRBJ2-1, with TRBD1 identical over 8 bases. CDR1 is SGHRS, CDR2 YFSETQ, per germline. CDR3 length: 16 amino acids. The chain's CDR3 is CTSSLEQGASYNEQFF. The CDR3 DNA reads TGCACCAGCAGCTTGGAGCAGGGGGCCTCCTACAATGAGCAGTTCTTC.

V gene TRBV6-1 combines with J gene TRBJ2-6; 7 bases are shared with TRBD1. CDR1 MNHNS and CDR2 SASEGT come from the germline V gene. CDR3 length equals 14 residues. The ends lost 6 bases at V and 6 bases at J; junction bases unmatched: 5. This CDR3 is CASRQGFEANVLTF. As DNA, the CDR3 is TGTGCCAGCAGACAGGGGTTCGAGGCCAACGTCCTGACTTTC.

This clonotype was seen more than once but under ten times. The CDR3 region is CASSPLALGGYEQYF. CDR3 sequence (DNA): TGTGCCAGCAGTCCCCTCGCGTTAGGGGGCTACGAGCAGTACTTC. The chain joins TRBV27 to TRBJ2-7, with a weak D call TRBD1 (6 bases). The length of the CDR3 is 15 residues. The germline V and J ends were trimmed by 5 bases and 3 bases, with 17 bases remaining between them. CDR1 is MNHEY and CDR2 is SMNVEV in the germline V gene (reference sequence).

This clonotype has a count of ten or more. The chain is built from TRBV12-3 or TRBV12-4 and TRBJ1-1; tentative D call: TRBD1 (6 bases). Trimming shortened V by 6 bases and J by 6 bases, and 14 bases separated the two germline ends. The CDR3 extends over 13 amino acids. The CDR3 protein is CASRVQGIAEAFF. The CDR3 DNA reads TGTGCCAGCAGGGTACAGGGAATCGCTGAAGCTTTCTTT.

The genes are TRBV11-2 and TRBJ2-7; TRBD1 or TRBD2 may be the D gene (5 bases each). The germline V gene encodes CDR1 SGHAT and CDR2 FQNNGV. This CDR3 comprises 17 residues. V gave up 1 base and J gave up 3 bases, with 19 bases separating them. The CDR3 coding sequence is TGTGCCAGCAGCTTAGTTCTGAGTGGGGACGGTTTCTACGAGCAGTACTTC. Its protein is CASSLVLSGDGFYEQYF. Variable domain in full (rest from reference TRBV11-2 and TRBJ2-7): EAGVAQSPRYKIIEKRQSVAFWCNPISGHATLYWYQQILGQGPKLLIQFQNNGVVDDSQLPKDRFSAERLKGVDSTLKIQPAKLEDSAVYLCASSLVLSGDGFYEQYFGPGTRLTVT.

The genes are TRBV29-1 and TRBJ1-1, with D possibly being TRBD1 (5 bases). The germline V and J ends were trimmed by 7 bases and 4 bases, with 16 bases remaining between them. This CDR3 contains 13 residues. Germline assignment: CDR1 SQVTM and CDR2 ANQGSEA. CDR3 in amino acids: CSGEPGYGTEAFF. The CDR3 DNA sequence: TGCAGCGGTGAGCCAGGGTATGGCACTGAAGCTTTCTTT.

This clonotype was picked up many times. The chain combines TRBV7-8 with TRBJ2-5; D might be TRBD1 (6 bases). This CDR3 has 13 residues. Trimming pared 3 bases from V and 3 bases from J, leaving 8 bases between. Germline-derived CDR1 and CDR2 are SGHVS and FQNEAQ. DNA for the CDR3: TGTGCCAGCAGCTTTAGGGGGAAAGAGACCCAGTACTTC. It codes for CASSFRGKETQYF.

This clonotype was detected many times. This sequence joins TRBV20-1 and TRBJ2-7, with D perhaps matching TRBD1 (5 bases). This CDR3 has 14 amino acids. Per germline, CDR1 DFQATT and CDR2 SNEGSKA (reference sequence). Trimming cost V 3 bases and J 4 bases, with 16 bases left between them. CDR3: CSARVTGYLYEQYF. The CDR3 DNA follows: TGCAGTGCTAGGGTAACAGGATACTTATACGAGCAGTACTTC.

V gene TRBV7-2 combines with J gene TRBJ2-5; D is uncertain. This CDR3 has 14 amino acids. Germline CDR1 reads SGHTA; CDR2 reads FQGNSA. Deletions cut 3 bases from V and 3 bases from J, with 11 bases between. The CDR3 loop is CASSFSTTKETQYF. DNA of the CDR3: TGTGCCAGCAGCTTTTCGACCACCAAAGAGACCCAGTACTTC. Drawing the rest from reference TRBV7-2 and TRBJ2-5, the complete variable domain is GAGVSQSPSNKVTEKGKDVELRCDPISGHTALYWYRQSLGQGLEFLIYFQGNSAPDKSGLPSDRFSAERTGGSVSTLTIQRTQQEDSAVYLCASSFSTTKETQYFGPGTRLLVL.

This clonotype was recorded at least ten times. At one of its ends the junction is not consistent with the germline gene, which may arise from a read error. This chain connects TRBV30 to TRBJ2-1; D is uncertain. The germline gives CDR1 GTSNPN, CDR2 SVGIG (reference sequence). This CDR3 has 12 amino acids. CDR3 protein: CAWGVGYNEQFF. The CDR3 nucleotides are TGTGCCTGGGGTGTCGGGTACAATGAGCAGTTCTTC.

There are many counts of this clonotype. This chain connects TRBV6-6 to TRBJ1-4, with D tentatively TRBD1 (5 bases). Germline V gene data show CDR1 as MNHNY and CDR2 as SVGAGI (reference sequence). The germline V and J ends were trimmed by 0 bases and 4 bases, with 9 bases remaining between them. There are 15 residues in the CDR3. This CDR3 reads CASSYSGGVNEKLFF. DNA of the CDR3: TGTGCCAGCAGTTACTCGGGGGGAGTTAATGAAAAACTGTTTTTT.

This clonotype occurred many times. The CDR3 loop reads CASSRGAGSNQPQHF. The CDR3 DNA reads TGTGCCAGCAGTCGGGGGGCAGGTAGCAATCAGCCCCAGCATTTT. The chain couples TRBV2 to TRBJ1-5; tentative D call: TRBD1 (6 bases). V gave up 5 bases and J gave up 0 bases, with 11 bases separating them. CDR3 size: 15 residues. From germline, CDR1 is SNHLY and CDR2 FYNNEI.

The sample holds many counts of this clonotype. The rearrangement links TRBV12-3 or TRBV12-4 to TRBJ2-7, with 7 bases matching TRBD2. The CDR3 runs 16 residues. The V and J ends lost 6 bases and 1 base, in that order; junction bases with no gene match: 12. The CDR3 region is CASSLSLRTSSYEQYF. The CDR3 nucleotides read TGTGCCAGCAGCCTATCCCTCCGGACTAGTTCCTACGAGCAGTACTTC.

This clonotype has more than one count but fewer than ten. The chain recombines TRBV30 with TRBJ2-6; D uncertain. The V and J ends lost 5 bases and 0 bases respectively, with 5 bases between them. The CDR3 runs to 13 residues. Per the germline V gene, CDR1 is GTSNPN and CDR2 is SVGIG (reference sequence). The CDR3 here is CAWGFSGANVLTF. The CDR3 DNA reads as TGTGCCTGGGGTTTCTCTGGGGCCAACGTCCTGACTTTC.

The CDR3 is CASNLAGAEGPDTQYF. The CDR3 region has the DNA TGTGCCAGCAACCTAGCGGGAGCTGAGGGCCCAGATACGCAGTATTTT. This sequence joins TRBV2 and TRBJ2-3; 10 nucleotides agree with TRBD2. CDR1 is SNHLY and CDR2 is FYNNEI in the germline V gene. The CDR3 length is 16 residues. J was trimmed by 4 bases and V by 7 bases; bases with no gene match: 11.

This clonotype was detected many times. The chain uses TRBV7-2 and TRBJ2-1; D perhaps matches TRBD1 (6 bases). Germline assignment: CDR1 SGHTA and CDR2 FQGNSA. Trimming stripped 3 bases from V and 8 bases from J, with 14 bases between. CDR3 size: 14 residues. The CDR3 DNA reads as TGTGCCAGCAGCTTCAACAGGGTACTCGATGAGCAGTTCTTC. Protein product: CASSFNRVLDEQFF. Full variable domain (outside the CDR3, taken from reference TRBV7-2 and TRBJ2-1): GAGVSQSPSNKVTEKGKDVELRCDPISGHTALYWYRQSLGQGLEFLIYFQGNSAPDKSGLPSDRFSAERTGGSVSTLTIQRTQQEDSAVYLCASSFNRVLDEQFFGPGTRLTVL.